These T cell receptor beta chains were read from a single sample in a study of cytomegalovirus exposure and HLA in healthy donors. Clones were read by immunoSEQ multiplex PCR, and TCRdb kept only the in-frame ones, dropping some. The sample lists 70,000 to 95,000 clones; around 77% were seen once. Sequencing was carried out using PBMCs. Every receptor here comes from a man aged 50 to 59 in good health and CMV-seronegative. CDR3s include the opening cysteine and the closing phenylalanine or tryptophan. D genes are given only for firm matches. Not every row has a clone size; where given, it reads once, few, many or a size class.

v_call	clone_size	d_call	j_call	cdr3_nt	cdr3_aa
TRBV5-4	NA	TRBD1	TRBJ1-2	TGTGCCAGCAGCGCCGACAGGGGCTATGGCTACACCTTC	CASSADRGYGYTF
TRBV5-1	NA	NA	TRBJ2-1	TGCGCCAGCAGCCCCGGGACTCCCGAGCAGTTCTTC	CASSPGTPEQFF
TRBV30	NA	TRBD1	TRBJ2-3	TGTGCCTGGAGTTACAGGGGTCGAACAGATACGCAGTATTTT	CAWSYRGRTDTQYF
TRBV2	once	NA	TRBJ2-7	TGTGCCGTAGGAGGGGGGGCCTTTTACTCCTACGAGCAGTACTTC	CAVGGGAFYSYEQYF
TRBV4-2	NA	NA	TRBJ1-2	TGTGCCAGCAGCAATAGACAGGACGACTATGGCTACACCTTC	CASSNRQDDYGYTF
TRBV2	few	NA	TRBJ1-3	TGTGCCAGATCAGTCTCCGGAAACACCATATATTTT	CARSVSGNTIYF
TRBV7-9	NA	NA	TRBJ1-2	TGTGCCAGCAGCTTACCAGGGACTAACTATGGCTACACCTTC	CASSLPGTNYGYTF
TRBV5-1	NA	NA	TRBJ1-5	TGCGCCAGCAGCTTGGCCTCTGAAGATCCTCTAGAGGACAATCAGCCCCAGCATTTT	CASSLASEDPLEDNQPQHF
TRBV7-3	few	TRBD2	TRBJ2-6	TGTGCCAGCAGCTTAACGATTAGCGGGGGGATCGCTGGGGCCAACGTCCTGACTTTC	CASSLTISGGIAGANVLTF
TRBV29-1	NA	TRBD1	TRBJ1-2	TGCAGCGTCGACAGGGATGGCTACACCTTC	CSVDRDGYTF
TRBV11-2	NA	TRBD1	TRBJ1-2	TGTGCCAGCAGTCCTTGGACAGGGGGCCTTGGCTACACCTTC	CASSPWTGGLGYTF
TRBV5-5	NA	NA	TRBJ1-4	TGTGCCAGCAGCGACGGGGAGACTAATGAAAAACTGTTTTTT	CASSDGETNEKLFF
TRBV6-4	many	TRBD1	TRBJ1-4	TGTGCCAGCAGTGACGGGACAGGGGGCGAAAAACTGTTTTTT	CASSDGTGGEKLFF
TRBV18	NA	NA	TRBJ1-2	TGTGCCAGCTCACGACAGTATGGCTACACCTTC	CASSRQYGYTF
TRBV7-2	NA	NA	TRBJ2-5	TGTGCCAGCCTCAGGGGACCCCAGGAGACCCAGTACTTC	CASLRGPQETQYF
TRBV29-1	NA	NA	TRBJ1-1	TGCAGCGGAAAGGGGGAAGTCATGAACACTGAAGCTTTCTTT	CSGKGEVMNTEAFF
TRBV19	NA	NA	TRBJ1-5	TGTGCCAGTAGTATAAGCGGGGGCAATCAGCCCCAGCATTTT	CASSISGGNQPQHF
TRBV4-3	once	NA	TRBJ1-1	TGCGCCAGCAGCCAAGAAACATCAGGGCGGACTGAAGCTTTCTTT	CASSQETSGRTEAFF
TRBV9	NA	NA	TRBJ1-1	TGTGCCAGCAGCGTAGGAACAACTACAGGGTCTGAAGCTTTCTTT	CASSVGTTTGSEAFF
TRBV6-5	NA	TRBD1	TRBJ1-6	TGTGCCAGCAGTCAGACAGGGGGCAATTCACCCCTCCACTTT	CASSQTGGNSPLHF
TRBV4-2	NA	TRBD2	TRBJ2-1	TGTGCCAGCAGCCAAGACCGCCTAACTAGCGGGGAAAATGAGCAGTTCTTC	CASSQDRLTSGENEQFF
TRBV5-6	NA	NA	TRBJ1-1	TGTGCCAGCAGCTTGTTTACCCTGCAGGAAGCTTTCTTT	CASSLFTLQEAFF
TRBV11-2	NA	TRBD2	TRBJ2-1	TGTGCCAGCAGCTCCCCACGGACTGCAGCGGGGAGCTACAATGAGCAGTTCTTC	CASSSPRTAAGSYNEQFF
TRBV5-1	NA	NA	TRBJ2-2	TGCGCCAGCAGTAGTCCCGGGGAGCTGTTTTTT	CASSSPGELFF
TRBV4-3	NA	TRBD1	TRBJ1-4	TGCGCCAGCAGCCAAGACCGGACAGGGCTCGAAAAACTGTTTTTT	CASSQDRTGLEKLFF
TRBV19	NA	TRBD1	TRBJ1-2	TGTGCCAGTAGTATCCCGACAGGGCTTAACTATGGCTACACCTTC	CASSIPTGLNYGYTF
TRBV28	NA	TRBD1	TRBJ1-3	TGTGCCAGCGTGCAGGGGGGCTCTGGAAACACCATATATTTT	CASVQGGSGNTIYF
TRBV7-2	NA	NA	TRBJ1-2	TGTGCCAGCAGCTTTAACAGGGTTGGCGGCTACACCTTC	CASSFNRVGGYTF
TRBV7-9	NA	NA	TRBJ1-6	TGTTCCAGCAGCCCGGACAGACAAACCCTCCACTTT	CSSSPDRQTLHF
TRBV6-1	NA	NA	TRBJ2-3	TGTGCCGGCAGTGATAGGTACAGACGTGAAGATACGCAGTATTTT	CAGSDRYRREDTQYF
TRBV11-2	NA	NA	TRBJ1-3	TGTGCCAGCAGCTTCGGGGGGGGACTATCTGGAAACACCATATATTTT	CASSFGGGLSGNTIYF
TRBV7-9	NA	TRBD2	TRBJ2-5	TGTTCCAGCAGCCCCCCGGGACTAGCGGGGGCTGTAAAGACCCAGTACTTC	CSSSPPGLAGAVKTQYF
TRBV7-9	NA	TRBD1	TRBJ1-4	TGTGCCAGCAGCTCCACAGGGGGGAGTGAAAAACTGTTTTTT	CASSSTGGSEKLFF
TRBV6-6	NA	NA	TRBJ1-1	TGTGCCAGCGTGGACCGGGGAAGTGGGAACACTGAAGCTTTCTTT	CASVDRGSGNTEAFF
TRBV7-2	NA	NA	TRBJ1-1	TGTGCCAGCAGCCTCTTAGTCCCAGGGATCGGAGCTTTCTTT	CASSLLVPGIGAFF
TRBV7-9	NA	TRBD2	TRBJ2-7	TGTGCCAGCAGCGCCCTGACTAGCGGGGGGTATTACGAGCAGTACTTC	CASSALTSGGYYEQYF
TRBV7-2	NA	NA	TRBJ1-3	TGTGCCAGCAGCTTAAACCGACCGGGACAAGGAAACACCATATATTTT	CASSLNRPGQGNTIYF
TRBV5-1	NA	NA	TRBJ1-2	TGCGCCAGCAGCTTGGATCTCCTAGCTAACTATGGCTACACCTTC	CASSLDLLANYGYTF
TRBV6-1	NA	NA	TRBJ1-1	TGTGCCAGCAGTGCCCCATCGGCGCCGGGCACTGAAGCTTTCTTT	CASSAPSAPGTEAFF
TRBV5-5	few	NA	TRBJ1-5	TGTGCCAGCAGCTTGGTCCTACAGGGCCCCGGGCAGCCCCAGCATTTT	CASSLVLQGPGQPQHF
TRBV7-2	NA	NA	TRBJ2-7	TGTGCCAGCAGCTTAGCGGGGGGCTACGAGCAGTACTTC	CASSLAGGYEQYF
TRBV9	few	NA	TRBJ2-3	TGTGCCAGCAGCGTAGCGCGACACTCCACAGATACGCAGTATTTT	CASSVARHSTDTQYF